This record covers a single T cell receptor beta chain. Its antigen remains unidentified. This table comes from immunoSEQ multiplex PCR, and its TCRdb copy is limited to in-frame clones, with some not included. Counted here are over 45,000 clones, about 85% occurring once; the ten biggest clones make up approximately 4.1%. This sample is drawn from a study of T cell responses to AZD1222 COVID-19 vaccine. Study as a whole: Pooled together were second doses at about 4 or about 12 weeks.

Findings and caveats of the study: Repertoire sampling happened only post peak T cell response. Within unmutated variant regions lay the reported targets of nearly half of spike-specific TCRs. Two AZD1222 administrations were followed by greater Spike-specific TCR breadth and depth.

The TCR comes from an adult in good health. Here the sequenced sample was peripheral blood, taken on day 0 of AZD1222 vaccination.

The CDR3 coding sequence is TGTGCCAGCTCACCGACAGGCCGCCTGCTATCTAATGAAAAACTGTTTTTT. Amino acid sequence: CASSPTGRLLSNEKLFF. The rearrangement links TRBV18 to TRBJ1-4, with D possibly being TRBD1 (6 bases). Germline values: CDR1 KGHSH, CDR2 LQKENI. The V end lost 3 bases, the J end lost 3 bases, and 17 bases lay between the germline ends. This CDR3 is 17 amino acids long.